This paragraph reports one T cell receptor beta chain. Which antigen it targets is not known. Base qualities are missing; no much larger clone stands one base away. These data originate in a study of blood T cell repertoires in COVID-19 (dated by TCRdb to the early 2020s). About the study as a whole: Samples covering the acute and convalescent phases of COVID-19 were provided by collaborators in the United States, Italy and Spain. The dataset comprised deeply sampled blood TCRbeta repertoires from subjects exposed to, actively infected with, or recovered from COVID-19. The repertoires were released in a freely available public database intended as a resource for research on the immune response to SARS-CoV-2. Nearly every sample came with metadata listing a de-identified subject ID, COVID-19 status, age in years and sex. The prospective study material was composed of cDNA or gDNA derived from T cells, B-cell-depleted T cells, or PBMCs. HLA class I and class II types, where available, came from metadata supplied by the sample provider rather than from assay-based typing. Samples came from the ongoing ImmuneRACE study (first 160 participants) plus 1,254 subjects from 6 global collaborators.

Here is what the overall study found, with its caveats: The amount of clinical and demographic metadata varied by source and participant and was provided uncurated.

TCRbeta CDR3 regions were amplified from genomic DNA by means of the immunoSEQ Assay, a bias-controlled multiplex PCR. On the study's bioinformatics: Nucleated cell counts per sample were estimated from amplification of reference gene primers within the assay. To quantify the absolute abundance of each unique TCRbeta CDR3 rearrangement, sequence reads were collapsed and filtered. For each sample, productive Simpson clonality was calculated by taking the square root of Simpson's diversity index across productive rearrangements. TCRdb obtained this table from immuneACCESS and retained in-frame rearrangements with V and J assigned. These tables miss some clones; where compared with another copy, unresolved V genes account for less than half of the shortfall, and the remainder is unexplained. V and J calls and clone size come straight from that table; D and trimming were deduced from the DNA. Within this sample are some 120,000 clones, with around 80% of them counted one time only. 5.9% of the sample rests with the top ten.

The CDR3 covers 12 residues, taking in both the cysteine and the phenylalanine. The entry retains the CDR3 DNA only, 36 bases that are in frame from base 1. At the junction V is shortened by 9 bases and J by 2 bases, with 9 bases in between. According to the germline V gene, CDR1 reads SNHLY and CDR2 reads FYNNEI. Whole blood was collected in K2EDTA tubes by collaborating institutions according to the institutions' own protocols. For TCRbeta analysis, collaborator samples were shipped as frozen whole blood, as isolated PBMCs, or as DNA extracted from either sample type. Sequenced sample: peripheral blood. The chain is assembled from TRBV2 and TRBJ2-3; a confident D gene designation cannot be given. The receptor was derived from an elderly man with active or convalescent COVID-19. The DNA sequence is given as TGTGCCAGGCAGACTTTCACAGATACGCAGTATTTT. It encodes CARQTFTDTQYF.